This passage covers 14 T cell receptor beta chains from one sample sequenced in a study of a mutant IDH1 vaccine in newly diagnosed glioma. Stated time point: week 47, end of study. The investigators gave 300 ug of mutant IDH1 20-mer peptide in each vaccine dose, together with topical imiquimod. For these receptors, no antigen is known. Some clones are missing from TCRdb's copy, which holds only in-frame ones; the method was immunoSEQ multiplex PCR. Of tens of thousands of clones listed, less than 85% were seen once; the top ten hold over 15%. The specimen comprised PBMCs, sampled from a glioma patient whose treatment included an IDH1 peptide vaccine. The origin of the receptors is a young man with glioma. Some clones in this sample may be carry-over from other donors' samples.

This clone was observed once. The chain is built from TRBV9 and TRBJ1-6; TRBD1 matches at 7 bases. J was trimmed by 9 bases and V by 0 bases; bases with no gene match: 3. The CDR3 loop spans 14 amino acids. Looked up from germline, CDR1 is SGDLS and CDR2 is YYNGEE. The chain's CDR3 is CASSVGTGVSPLHF. The DNA of the CDR3 is TGTGCCAGCAGCGTAGGAACAGGGGTTTCACCCCTCCACTTT.

The chain has TRBV5-6 and TRBJ2-7; no firm D call. CDR1 is SGHDT, CDR2 YYEEEE, per germline. V dropped 0 bases and J dropped 3 bases, with 4 bases sitting between them. The CDR3 consists of 12 residues. The CDR3 here is CASSLGNYEQYF. Written as DNA, the CDR3 is TGTGCCAGCAGCTTGGGCAACTACGAGCAGTACTTC.

The chain has TRBV6-6 and TRBJ2-2; D is perhaps TRBD1 (5 bases). Germline CDR1 and CDR2: MNHNY and SVGAGI (reference sequence). CDR3 length: 16 residues. The V gene lost 5 bases and the J gene lost 0 bases, with 13 bases spanning the gap. In DNA form, the CDR3 reads TGTGCCAGCAGTAACCGTGACAGAACGAACACCGGGGAGCTGTTTTTT. It encodes CASSNRDRTNTGELFF.

This clone was recorded only once. The J gene is TRBJ2-7, the V gene TRBV6-5; 9 bases agree with TRBD1. The CDR3 consists of 15 residues. Germline CDR1 and CDR2: MNHEY and SVGAGI. V lost 0 bases and J lost 1; bases outside the gene matches: 1. In DNA, the CDR3 is TGTGCCAGCAGTTACTCCGGGACAGGGTCCTACGAGCAGTACTTC. It is translated as CASSYSGTGSYEQYF.

The J gene is TRBJ2-7, the V gene TRBV7-8; the D is unclear. Trimming cost V 3 bases and J 2 bases, with 8 bases left between them. In germline, CDR1 is SGHVS, CDR2 FQNEAQ. The CDR3 loop spans 13 amino acids. The DNA of the CDR3 is TGTGCCAGCAGCTTGCCCCTTACCTACGAGCAGTACTTC. This translates into CASSLPLTYEQYF.

The DNA of the CDR3 is TGTGCCTGGAGTAACGGGGGTACTAATGAAAAACTGTTTTTT. Amino acid sequence: CAWSNGGTNEKLFF. The chain combines TRBV30 with TRBJ1-4; tentatively, D is TRBD1 (5 bases). V dropped 2 bases and J dropped 2 bases, with 9 bases sitting between them. Germline CDR1 and CDR2: GTSNPN and SVGIG (reference sequence). The CDR3 contains 14 residues.

This chain links TRBV9 with TRBJ1-5; a weak D match, TRBD1 (6 bases). Trimming cost V 0 bases and J 5 bases, with 12 bases left between them. Germline CDR1 is SGDLS and CDR2 is YYNGEE. The CDR3 is made up of 15 amino acids. The CDR3 sequence is CASSVGGLPHQPQHF. Written as DNA, the CDR3 is TGTGCCAGCAGCGTAGGGGGGCTTCCCCATCAGCCCCAGCATTTT.

CDR3 sequence reads: CASSSGFEQFF. The CDR3 coding sequence is TGTGCCAGCAGCTCAGGGTTTGAGCAGTTCTTC. The gene calls are TRBV7-9 and TRBJ2-1; a possible D gene is TRBD1 (5 bases). This CDR3 is built from 11 residues. With 4 bases removed from V and 9 bases from J, the gap between germline ends came to 7 bases. Germline values: CDR1 SEHNR, CDR2 FQNEAQ (reference sequence).

V usage is TRBV4-1 and J usage is TRBJ1-1; a possible D gene is TRBD1 (6 bases). From germline, CDR1 is MGHRA and CDR2 YSYEKL. Trimming removed 0 bases at V and 5 bases at J, with 13 bases between. This CDR3 spans 15 amino acids. For the CDR3, the DNA is TGCGCCAGCAGCCAAGATAGGGGGTTTAGGACTGAAGCTTTCTTT. Amino acids: CASSQDRGFRTEAFF.

Concerning this clone itself: At one end the junction does not follow the germline gene, possibly because of a read error. The chain combines TRBV7-7 with TRBJ2-1; D may correspond to TRBD1 or TRBD2 (5 bases each). Per germline, CDR1 SSHAT and CDR2 FNYEAQ (reference sequence). The length of the CDR3 is 15 residues. The CDR3 nucleotides read TGTGCTAGCAGCTTGGGACCCGTAGCCTACAATGAGCAGTTCTTC. It codes for CASSLGPVAYNEQFF.

The chain couples TRBV29-1 to TRBJ2-1, with no clear D. Germline CDR1 is SQVTM and CDR2 is ANQGSEA. This CDR3 is 13 amino acids long. Between the trimmed V and J ends, which lost 6 bases and 7 bases, there was a span of 16 bases. Here the CDR3 DNA reads TGCAGCGTCGTTGAAGTATGGGGAAATGAGCAGTTCTTC. Its translation is CSVVEVWGNEQFF.

CDR3 in amino acids: CALEDPMGPEAFF. The CDR3 region has the DNA TGTGCCTTGGAGGACCCGATGGGGCCTGAAGCTTTCTTT. V usage is TRBV30 and J usage is TRBJ1-1, with D possibly being TRBD1 (5 bases). The germline V gene has CDR1 GTSNPN and CDR2 SVGIG (reference sequence). The CDR3 totals 13 residues. V lost 7 bases to trimming and J lost 6 bases, with 18 bases between them.

This chain uses TRBV5-1 with TRBJ1-1; a possible D gene is TRBD1 (5 bases). This CDR3 has 16 residues. Germline assignment: CDR1 SGHRS and CDR2 YFSETQ. V was trimmed by 0 bases and J by 4 bases, leaving 16 bases between them. The CDR3 DNA follows: TGCGCCAGCAGCTTGGCGGGACGCAAGGAGGGCACTGAAGCTTTCTTT. It yields the protein CASSLAGRKEGTEAFF.

The sample holds one count of this clone. The V call is TRBV7-9, the J call TRBJ1-1; D uncertain. Trimming removed 5 bases from V and 1 base from J, with 11 bases in between. Germline values: CDR1 SEHNR, CDR2 FQNEAQ (reference sequence). This CDR3 is built from 14 residues. The CDR3 sequence is CASSEDTENTEAFF. In DNA form, the CDR3 reads TGTGCCAGCAGCGAGGATACGGAGAACACTGAAGCTTTCTTT.